This T cell receptor beta chain derives from a study of T cells after yellow fever vaccination (dated by TCRdb to between 2019 and 2020). For the study in its entirety: The SMART-Seq v4 Ultra Low Input RNA kit was used to prepare libraries from fractions with low cell numbers. To follow T-cell clones before and after both primary and booster YFV17D yellow fever vaccination, bulk TCR alpha and beta repertoires underwent longitudinal sequencing. Blood samples were taken at several timepoints before and after primary and secondary immunization, and bulk PBMC replicates and cell subsets were isolated. The cohort comprised two healthy male donors, one aged 18 to 30 and one aged 30 to 40 years. Overall results and qualifications from the work: The secondary T-cell response was weaker than the primary response but faster, peaking on day 5 instead of day 15. After the booster, most of the clones that had expanded following primary vaccination were detected again (just under 97% of CD4 and around 90% of CD8), which suggests that memory was broadly maintained. A small fraction of clonotypes appeared in both the CD4 and CD8 compartments, likely as a result of convergent recombination. Computational filtering was required because FACS-sorted repertoires could contain abundant contaminating clonotypes from the bulk population. Because the study included only a couple of donors, the extent to which the findings can be generalized is limited.

Read against the paper, the sample's treatment or condition label means: live attenuated yellow fever vaccine strain. At each blood-draw timepoint, two biological replicates of bulk PBMCs were obtained. A standard Ficoll-Paque protocol was used to isolate PBMCs from peripheral blood. RNA was extracted with TriZol from bulk PBMCs, CD4 and CD8 fractions, and dextramer-positive and dextramer-negative fractions. CDR1 is given as LGHNA and CDR2 as YSLEER, both from the germline V gene. Trimming removed 4 bases from V and 9 bases from J; the gene matches leave 8 bases unexplained. The CDR3 measures 15 amino acids from cysteine to phenylalanine. The only DNA kept is the CDR3, 45 bases in frame from the first base. Synthesis of TCR cDNA relied on 5'RACE template switching, a step that introduced a universal primer site along with unique molecular identifiers. Priming of cDNA synthesis was performed from both the TCR alpha and TCR beta constant segments. Libraries were amplified in two PCR steps, with sample barcodes and sequencing adapters added in the second step. Sequencing of libraries was done on Illumina HiSeq 2500 (2x100 bp) or NovaSeq (2x150 bp). The authors' analysis ran thus. Demultiplexing of reads and collapsing into UMI consensus sequences were performed with MIGEC, and V(D)J alignment was carried out with MiXCR. Vaccine-responding clonotypes were identified with edgeR using replicate PBMC samples, with FDR below 0.01 and a log2 fold change above 5 up to day 15 being required. Each bulk clonotype was labeled CD4 or CD8 based on which sequenced repertoire, CD4 or CD8, contained the clonotype at higher abundance. Starting from the raw public reads, TCRdb applied fastp trimming at Q25, assembled clones with MiXCR and retained in-frame beta chains. Merged by CDR3 protein, the rows form single entries marked with the most common genes and DNA. TCRdb assigned the V and J calls; the authors' analysis was not used. The sample contains 400,000 or so distinct CDR3 sequences, approximately 10% of them found a single time. The ten top clones hold roughly a sixth of the sample.

This clonotype was recorded a few times. Its binding antigen is unknown. No much larger clone exists at a distance of one base, and base qualities are not known. Sequences were derived from PBMCs, sampled on the day of the first yellow fever vaccination. The receptor chain draws on TRBV4-3 and TRBJ2-1, with 11 bases aligning to TRBD2. The sequence was obtained from a young man who received the YFV17D yellow fever vaccine. The CDR3 loop reads CASSRLAGGPSEQFF. The DNA reads TGCGCCAGCAGCCGGCTAGCGGGGGGCCCGAGTGAGCAGTTCTTC.